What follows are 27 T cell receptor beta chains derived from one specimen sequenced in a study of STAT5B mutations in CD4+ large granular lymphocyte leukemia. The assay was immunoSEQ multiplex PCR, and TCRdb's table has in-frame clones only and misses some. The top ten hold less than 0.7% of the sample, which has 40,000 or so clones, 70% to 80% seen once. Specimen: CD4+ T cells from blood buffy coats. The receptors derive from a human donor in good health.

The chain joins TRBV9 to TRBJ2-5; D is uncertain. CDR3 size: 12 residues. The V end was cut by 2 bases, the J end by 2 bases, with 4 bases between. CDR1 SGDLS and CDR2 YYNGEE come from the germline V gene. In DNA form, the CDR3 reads TGTGCCAGCAGCGTCTGGCAAGAGACCCAGTACTTC. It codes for CASSVWQETQYF.

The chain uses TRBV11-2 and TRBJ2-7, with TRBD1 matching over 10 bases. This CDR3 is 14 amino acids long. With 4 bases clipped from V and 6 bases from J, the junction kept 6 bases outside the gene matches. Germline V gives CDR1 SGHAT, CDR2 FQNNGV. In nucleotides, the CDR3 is TGTGCCAGCAGCTCCGACAGGGGGCTTGTCGAGCAGTACTTC. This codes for CASSSDRGLVEQYF.

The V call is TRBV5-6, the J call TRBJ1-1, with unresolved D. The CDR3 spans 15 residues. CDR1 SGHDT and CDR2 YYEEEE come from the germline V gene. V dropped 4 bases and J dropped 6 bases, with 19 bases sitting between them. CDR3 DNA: TGTGCCAGCAGCCCTTACACCGACCCGAGCGCTGAAGCTTTCTTT. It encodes CASSPYTDPSAEAFF.

The CDR3 loop reads CASSPRRAYEQYF. In DNA, the CDR3 is TGTGCCAGCAGCCCCAGAAGGGCCTACGAGCAGTACTTC. This chain links TRBV7-2 with TRBJ2-7, with D uncertain. CDR1 is SGHTA and CDR2 is FQGNSA in the germline V gene. The CDR3 length is 13 residues. Trimming removed 5 bases from V and 2 bases from J, with 10 bases in between.

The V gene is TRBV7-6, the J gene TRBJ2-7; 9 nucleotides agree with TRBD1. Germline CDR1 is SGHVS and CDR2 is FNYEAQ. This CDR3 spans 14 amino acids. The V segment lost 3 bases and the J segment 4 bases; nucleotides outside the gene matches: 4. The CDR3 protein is CASSLTGGSYEQYF. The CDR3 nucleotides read TGTGCCAGCAGCTTGACAGGGGGTAGTTACGAGCAGTACTTC.

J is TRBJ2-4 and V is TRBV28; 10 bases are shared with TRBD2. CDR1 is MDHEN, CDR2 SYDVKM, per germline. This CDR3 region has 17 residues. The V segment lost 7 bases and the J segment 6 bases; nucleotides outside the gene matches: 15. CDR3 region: CASTIHVGAGGVNIQYF. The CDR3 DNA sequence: TGTGCCAGCACCATTCACGTCGGAGCGGGAGGGGTAAACATTCAGTACTTC.

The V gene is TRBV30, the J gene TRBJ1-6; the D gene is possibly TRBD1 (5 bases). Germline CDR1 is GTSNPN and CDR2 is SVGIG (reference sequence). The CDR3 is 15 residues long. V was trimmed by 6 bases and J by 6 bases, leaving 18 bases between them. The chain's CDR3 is CACRAGSDINSPLHF. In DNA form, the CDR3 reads TGTGCCTGCCGTGCTGGATCGGACATTAATTCACCCCTCCACTTT.

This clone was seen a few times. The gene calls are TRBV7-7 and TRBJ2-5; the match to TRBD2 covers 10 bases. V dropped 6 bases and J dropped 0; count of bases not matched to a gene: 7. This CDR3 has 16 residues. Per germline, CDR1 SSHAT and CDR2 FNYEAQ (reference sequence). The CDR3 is CASRANSGGNQETQYF. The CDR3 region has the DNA TGTGCCAGCAGAGCCAATAGCGGGGGGAACCAAGAGACCCAGTACTTC.

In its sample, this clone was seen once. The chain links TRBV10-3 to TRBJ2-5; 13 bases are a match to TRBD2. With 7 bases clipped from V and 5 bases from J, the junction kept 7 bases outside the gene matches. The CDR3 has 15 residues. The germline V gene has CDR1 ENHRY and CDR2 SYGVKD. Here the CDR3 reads CAITILAGGVETQYF. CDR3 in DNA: TGTGCCATCACCATACTAGCGGGGGGGGTGGAGACCCAGTACTTC.

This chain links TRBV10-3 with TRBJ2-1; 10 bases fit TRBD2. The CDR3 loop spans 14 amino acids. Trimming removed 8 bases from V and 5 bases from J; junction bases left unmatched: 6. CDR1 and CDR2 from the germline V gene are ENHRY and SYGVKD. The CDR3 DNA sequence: TGTGCCATCGGAGCTGGGACTAGCGACAATGAGCAGTTCTTC. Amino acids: CAIGAGTSDNEQFF.

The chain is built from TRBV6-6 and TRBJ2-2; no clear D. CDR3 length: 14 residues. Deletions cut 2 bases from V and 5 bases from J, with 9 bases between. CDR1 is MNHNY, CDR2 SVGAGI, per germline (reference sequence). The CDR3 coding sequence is TGTGCCAGCAGTTACAAGGGTGGTACCGGGGAGCTGTTTTTT. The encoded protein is CASSYKGGTGELFF.

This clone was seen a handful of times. The CDR3 DNA follows: TGCGCCAGCAGCTTTCCCATCACCGGGGAGCTGTTTTTT. Its translation is CASSFPITGELFF. The V and J genes are TRBV5-1 and TRBJ2-2; no reliable D call. Trimming removed 2 bases at V and 4 bases at J, with 6 bases between. CDR1 is SGHRS, CDR2 YFSETQ, per germline. The CDR3 consists of 13 residues.

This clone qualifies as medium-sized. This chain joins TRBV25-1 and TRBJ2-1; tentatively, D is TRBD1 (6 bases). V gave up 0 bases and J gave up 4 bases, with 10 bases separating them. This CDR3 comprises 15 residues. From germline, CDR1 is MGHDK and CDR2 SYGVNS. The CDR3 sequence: CASSEYWDTYNEQFF. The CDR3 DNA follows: TGTGCCAGCAGTGAATATTGGGACACTTACAATGAGCAGTTCTTC.

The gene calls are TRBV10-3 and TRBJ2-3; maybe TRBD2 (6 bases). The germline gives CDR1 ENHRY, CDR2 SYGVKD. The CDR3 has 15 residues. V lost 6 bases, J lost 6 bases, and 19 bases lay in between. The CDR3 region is CAIRATRVERDTQYF. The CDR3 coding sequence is TGTGCCATCAGAGCGACTAGAGTGGAGCGGGATACGCAGTATTTT.

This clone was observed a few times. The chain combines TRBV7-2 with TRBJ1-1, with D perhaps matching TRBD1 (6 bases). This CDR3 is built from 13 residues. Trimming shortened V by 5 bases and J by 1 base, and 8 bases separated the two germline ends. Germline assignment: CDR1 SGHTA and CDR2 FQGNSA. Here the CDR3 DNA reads TGTGCCAGCAGCGAGGACAGGAACACTGAAGCTTTCTTT. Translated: CASSEDRNTEAFF.

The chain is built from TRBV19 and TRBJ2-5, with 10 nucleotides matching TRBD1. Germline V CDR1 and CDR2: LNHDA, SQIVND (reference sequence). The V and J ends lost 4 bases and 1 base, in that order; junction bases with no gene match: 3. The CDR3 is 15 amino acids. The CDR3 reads CASSRDRGPQETQYF. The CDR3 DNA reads TGTGCCAGTAGTAGAGACAGGGGGCCCCAAGAGACCCAGTACTTC.

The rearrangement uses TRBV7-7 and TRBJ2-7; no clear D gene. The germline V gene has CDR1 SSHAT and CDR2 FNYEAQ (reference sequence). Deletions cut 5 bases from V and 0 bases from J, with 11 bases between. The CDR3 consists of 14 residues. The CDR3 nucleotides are TGTGCCAGCAGCCCCGCGGAGTACTCCTACGAGCAGTACTTC. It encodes CASSPAEYSYEQYF.

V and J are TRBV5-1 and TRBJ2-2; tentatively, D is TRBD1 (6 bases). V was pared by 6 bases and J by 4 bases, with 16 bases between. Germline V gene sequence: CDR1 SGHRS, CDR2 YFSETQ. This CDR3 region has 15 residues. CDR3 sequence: CASTNQGTVTGELFF. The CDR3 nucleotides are TGCGCCAGCACAAATCAGGGGACGGTCACCGGGGAGCTGTTTTTT.

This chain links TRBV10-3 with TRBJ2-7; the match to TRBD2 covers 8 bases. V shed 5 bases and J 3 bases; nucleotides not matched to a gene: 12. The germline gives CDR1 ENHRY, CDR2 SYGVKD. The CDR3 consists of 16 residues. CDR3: CAISRAASGSFYEQYF. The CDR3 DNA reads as TGTGCCATCAGTCGTGCGGCGAGCGGGAGTTTCTACGAGCAGTACTTC.

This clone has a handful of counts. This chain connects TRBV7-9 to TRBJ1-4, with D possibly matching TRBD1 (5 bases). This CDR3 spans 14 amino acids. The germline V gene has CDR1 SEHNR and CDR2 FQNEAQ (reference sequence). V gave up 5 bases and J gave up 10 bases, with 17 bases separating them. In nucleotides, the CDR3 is TGTGCCAGCAGCCCTCCGGGACCAATTTCAAAACTGTTTTTT. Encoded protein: CASSPPGPISKLFF.

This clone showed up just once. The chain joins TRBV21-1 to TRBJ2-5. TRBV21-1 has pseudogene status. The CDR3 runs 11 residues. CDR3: CASRKKETQYF. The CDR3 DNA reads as TGTGCCAGCCGGAAGAAGGAGACCCAGTACTTC.

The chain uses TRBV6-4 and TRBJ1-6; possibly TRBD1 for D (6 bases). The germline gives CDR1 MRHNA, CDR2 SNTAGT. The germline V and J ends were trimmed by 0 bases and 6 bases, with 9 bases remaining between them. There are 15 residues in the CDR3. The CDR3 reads CASSDSRGRNSPLHF. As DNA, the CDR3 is TGTGCCAGCAGTGACTCCAGGGGACGTAATTCACCCCTCCACTTT.

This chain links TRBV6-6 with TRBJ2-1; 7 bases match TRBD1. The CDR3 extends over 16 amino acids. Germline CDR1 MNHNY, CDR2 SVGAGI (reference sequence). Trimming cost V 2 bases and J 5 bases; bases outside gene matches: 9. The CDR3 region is CASSYGDRVLHNEQFF. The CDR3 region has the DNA TGTGCCAGCAGTTACGGAGACAGGGTCCTCCACAATGAGCAGTTCTTC.

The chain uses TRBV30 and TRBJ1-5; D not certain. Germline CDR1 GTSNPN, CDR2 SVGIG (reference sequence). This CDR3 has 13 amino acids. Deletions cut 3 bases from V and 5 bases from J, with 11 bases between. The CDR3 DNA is TGTGCCTGGAGCCCGGGGTACGATCAGCCCCAGCATTTT. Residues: CAWSPGYDQPQHF.

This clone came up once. CDR3 in DNA: TGTGCCAGCAGTCCCCGGGGGGGATCCTCTGGGGCCAACGTCCTGACTTTC. It translates to CASSPRGGSSGANVLTF. The chain combines TRBV27 with TRBJ2-6; 8 bases map to TRBD2. The V gene's germline CDR1 is MNHEY and CDR2 SMNVEV (reference sequence). The CDR3 loop spans 17 amino acids. After removal of 5 bases from V and 0 bases from J, the junction contained 6 bases not matched to a gene.

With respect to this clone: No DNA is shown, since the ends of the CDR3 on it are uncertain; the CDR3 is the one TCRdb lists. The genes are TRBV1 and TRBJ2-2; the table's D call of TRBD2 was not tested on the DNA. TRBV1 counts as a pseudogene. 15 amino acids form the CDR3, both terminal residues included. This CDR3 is CTSSQPRPPPGSCFF.

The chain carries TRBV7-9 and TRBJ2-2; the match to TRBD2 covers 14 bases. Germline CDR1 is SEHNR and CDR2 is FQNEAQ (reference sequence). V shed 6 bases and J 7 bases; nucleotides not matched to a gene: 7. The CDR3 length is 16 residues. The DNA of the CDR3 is TGTGCCAGCAGTTCGGGACTAGCGGGAGAAATCGGGGAGCTGTTTTTT. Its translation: CASSSGLAGEIGELFF.